These 23 T cell receptor beta chains were all obtained from the same sample, sequenced in a study of blood T cell repertoires in COVID-19. Clones were read by immunoSEQ multiplex PCR, and TCRdb kept only the in-frame ones, dropping some. The sample consists of about 44,000 clones, 75% to 90% of them appearing once. Sequencing used peripheral blood. All receptors derive from a woman in her thirties or forties with acute or convalescent COVID-19.

The chain links TRBV18 to TRBJ2-3; maybe TRBD2 (6 bases). V lost 3 bases and J 3 bases, leaving 13 bases between the germline ends. The germline V gene has CDR1 KGHSH and CDR2 LQKENI. The CDR3 has 15 residues. DNA of the CDR3: TGTGCCAGCTCACCGTCTACGCGGGGAACAGATACGCAGTATTTT. The encoded protein is CASSPSTRGTDTQYF.

The chain links TRBV3-1 (or the pseudogene TRBV3-2) to TRBJ2-5; TRBD2 is a possible D gene (6 bases). Trimming removed 0 bases at V and 3 bases at J, with 20 bases between. The germline V gene encodes CDR1 LGHDT and CDR2 YNNKEL (reference sequence). The CDR3 extends over 18 amino acids. CDR3 coding DNA: TGTGCCAGCAGCCAAGACCCCAGGCGGGGCGCCTCCGAAGAGACCCAGTACTTC. Translated: CASSQDPRRGASEETQYF.

The rearrangement uses TRBV5-4 and TRBJ1-1, with 12 nucleotides matching TRBD1. The ends lost 3 bases at V and 10 bases at J; junction bases unmatched: 10. The CDR3 sequence is 15 residues long. CDR1 and CDR2 (germline): SGHNT, YYREEE (reference sequence). The DNA of the CDR3 is TGTGCCAGCAGCTGGCCGGGACAGGGGGCCCTGGGAGCTTTCTTT. As protein: CASSWPGQGALGAFF.

The V and J genes are TRBV10-3 and TRBJ1-1; D may be TRBD1 (6 bases). The CDR3 runs 13 residues. The V gene's germline CDR1 is ENHRY and CDR2 SYGVKD. Trimming cost V 3 bases and J 9 bases, with 14 bases left between them. This CDR3 reads CAISDPGGRQAFF. The CDR3 DNA follows: TGTGCCATCAGTGATCCGGGGGGGCGACAAGCTTTCTTT.

The sample holds one count of this clone. Compared with germline, one end of the junction differs, possibly owing to a read error. This CDR3 reads CAGSLVGSSYEQYF. The CDR3 DNA is TGTGCCGGCAGCTTAGTCGGGAGCTCCTACGAGCAGTACTTC. The chain employs TRBV7-3 and TRBJ2-7; D is possibly TRBD2 (6 bases). Germline values: CDR1 SGHTA, CDR2 FQGTGA. This CDR3 has 14 amino acids.

The chain has TRBV28 and TRBJ2-3, with 12 bases lining up with TRBD2. The germline gives CDR1 MDHEN, CDR2 SYDVKM. The CDR3 is 14 amino acids. V was pared by 6 bases and J by 8 bases, with 6 bases of the junction left unmatched. The chain's CDR3 is CASRPSGGAATQYF. CDR3 coding DNA: TGTGCCAGCAGACCTAGCGGGGGGGCCGCTACGCAGTATTTT.

V usage is TRBV28 and J usage is TRBJ2-7; a weak D match, TRBD1 (6 bases). Trimming pared 7 bases from V and 1 base from J, leaving 14 bases between. This CDR3 has 14 amino acids. The germline V gene has CDR1 MDHEN and CDR2 SYDVKM. CDR3: CASTIYRGSYEQYF. The CDR3 DNA is TGTGCCAGCACCATTTATAGGGGGTCCTACGAGCAGTACTTC.

V and J are TRBV5-1 and TRBJ2-1, with 7 positions matching TRBD1. The CDR3 is 16 amino acids. V was clipped by 0 bases and J by 12 bases; unmatched bases: 15. Germline V CDR1 and CDR2: SGHRS, YFSETQ. In nucleotides, the CDR3 is TGCGCCAGCAGCTTGGCCGCAGGACAGGACCTCCACGGGCAGTTCTTC. Encoded protein: CASSLAAGQDLHGQFF.

This chain links TRBV20-1 with TRBJ2-7; D might be TRBD1 (6 bases). Germline-derived CDR1 and CDR2 are DFQATT and SNEGSKA (reference sequence). The V and J ends lost 6 bases and 6 bases respectively, with 12 bases between them. The CDR3 length is 11 residues. CDR3 sequence: CSAKQGSEQYF. CDR3 coding DNA: TGCAGTGCGAAACAGGGTTCCGAGCAGTACTTC.

The chain combines TRBV6-2 or TRBV6-3 with TRBJ1-4, with TRBD1 matching 7 bases. Unmatched junction bases numbered 13, after V lost 6 bases and J lost 0 bases. The CDR3 totals 18 residues. In germline, CDR1 is MNHEY, CDR2 SVGEGT. In DNA form, the CDR3 reads TGTGCCAGCAGCCCGCCGAAACAGGGGCCAACAACTAATGAAAAACTGTTTTTT. Translation: CASSPPKQGPTTNEKLFF.

V usage is TRBV5-4 and J usage is TRBJ1-1; D is perhaps TRBD1 (6 bases). The CDR3 is made up of 17 amino acids. V dropped 0 bases and J dropped 0 bases, with 15 bases sitting between them. Germline V CDR1 and CDR2: SGHNT, YYREEE (reference sequence). CDR3 residues: CASSLGGTRGMNTEAFF. In DNA form, the CDR3 reads TGTGCCAGCAGCTTGGGTGGGACAAGGGGGATGAACACTGAAGCTTTCTTT. Variable domain in full (rest from reference TRBV5-4 and TRBJ1-1): ETGVTQSPTHLIKTRGQQVTLRCSSQSGHNTVSWYQQALGQGPQFIFQYYREEENGRGNFPPRFSGLQFPNYSSELNVNALELDDSALYLCASSLGGTRGMNTEAFFGQGTRLTVV.

This chain joins TRBV5-1 and TRBJ2-3; 8 positions agree with TRBD1. Germline V gene data show CDR1 as SGHRS and CDR2 as YFSETQ. V was clipped by 4 bases and J by 2 bases; unmatched bases: 6. The CDR3 length is 15 residues. CDR3 in DNA: TGCGCCAGCAGCGTTGGGACAGGCACCACAGATACGCAGTATTTT. It yields the protein CASSVGTGTTDTQYF.

The gene calls are TRBV11-2 and TRBJ2-7, with 9 bases identical to TRBD1. CDR1 and CDR2 (germline): SGHAT, FQNNGV. The V segment lost 1 base and the J segment 3 bases; nucleotides outside the gene matches: 7. This CDR3 is built from 16 residues. The CDR3 DNA reads TGTGCCAGCAGCTTAGGTTGGGGACAGGGTGGCTACGAGCAGTACTTC. Amino acid sequence: CASSLGWGQGGYEQYF.

The chain has TRBV27 and TRBJ1-4; TRBD1 agrees at 7 bases. Trimming removed 6 bases from V and 4 bases from J; junction bases left unmatched: 14. The CDR3 has 17 residues. Germline V CDR1 and CDR2: MNHEY, SMNVEV (reference sequence). The CDR3 is CASSPQVDRAVNEKLFF. CDR3 bases: TGTGCCAGCAGCCCCCAAGTCGACAGGGCCGTTAATGAAAAACTGTTTTTT. The complete variable domain, with remaining parts taken from reference TRBV27 and TRBJ1-4, reads EAQVTQNPRYLITVTGKKLTVTCSQNMNHEYMSWYRQDPGLGLRQIYYSMNVEVTDKGDVPEGYKVSRKEKRNFPLILESPSPNQTSLYFCASSPQVDRAVNEKLFFGSGTQLSVL.

V and J are TRBV5-4 and TRBJ2-1; 11 bases line up with TRBD2. The CDR3 spans 17 residues. CDR1 is SGHNT and CDR2 is YYREEE in the germline V gene (reference sequence). J was trimmed by 7 bases and V by 1 base; bases with no gene match: 10. The CDR3 is CASSLRLAGTGGNEQFF. CDR3 bases: TGTGCCAGCAGCTTGAGACTAGCGGGAACGGGGGGGAATGAGCAGTTCTTC. Full variable domain (remainder filled in from reference TRBV5-4 and TRBJ2-1): ETGVTQSPTHLIKTRGQQVTLRCSSQSGHNTVSWYQQALGQGPQFIFQYYREEENGRGNFPPRFSGLQFPNYSSELNVNALELDDSALYLCASSLRLAGTGGNEQFFGPGTRLTVL.

This clone has just a few counts. This chain connects TRBV24-1 to TRBJ1-5, with 7 bases aligning to TRBD1. From germline, CDR1 is KGHDR and CDR2 SFDVKD. After removal of 4 bases from V and 6 bases from J, the junction contained 5 bases not matched to a gene. There are 14 residues in the CDR3. DNA of the CDR3: TGTGCCACCAGTGACAGGGGGATCGTTCAGCCCCAGCATTTT. Protein sequence: CATSDRGIVQPQHF.

The V call is TRBV9, the J call TRBJ2-3, with D tentatively TRBD2 (6 bases). The CDR3 length is 15 residues. In germline, CDR1 is SGDLS, CDR2 YYNGEE. V lost 1 base and J lost 2, with 11 bases in between. CDR3 sequence: CASSVRSGLTDTQYF. The CDR3 DNA is TGTGCCAGCAGCGTAAGGAGCGGGCTCACAGATACGCAGTATTTT. Supplemented by reference TRBV9 and TRBJ2-3, the full variable domain reads DSGVTQTPKHLITATGQRVTLRCSPRSGDLSVYWYQQSLDQGLQFLIQYYNGEERAKGNILERFSAQQFPDLHSELNLSSLELGDSALYFCASSVRSGLTDTQYFGPGTRLTVL.

The chain uses TRBV5-1 and TRBJ2-7, with 10 bases identical to TRBD2. CDR3 length equals 15 residues. After removal of 3 bases from V and 0 bases from J, the junction contained 3 bases not matched to a gene. Germline V lookup: CDR1 SGHRS, CDR2 YFSETQ. This CDR3 is CASSSIAGGSYEQYF. CDR3 DNA: TGCGCCAGCAGCTCGATAGCGGGAGGCTCCTACGAGCAGTACTTC. Filled out from reference TRBV5-1 and TRBJ2-7, the complete variable domain reads KAGVTQTPRYLIKTRGQQVTLSCSPISGHRSVSWYQQTPGQGLQFLFEYFSETQRNKGNFPGRFSGRQFSNSRSEMNVSTLELGDSALYLCASSSIAGGSYEQYFGPGTRLTVT.

A word on this clone: The same CDR3 is also encoded by other DNA sequences in this sample. V and J are TRBV3-1 (or the pseudogene TRBV3-2) and TRBJ2-3; the match to TRBD2 covers 7 bases. This CDR3 comprises 15 residues. Germline CDR1 and CDR2: LGHDT and YNNKEL (reference sequence). The V segment lost 4 bases and the J segment 6 bases; nucleotides outside the gene matches: 10. The CDR3 DNA is TGTGCCAGCAGCCTCGTGGGGGGGGAGGGGGATACGCAGTATTTT. This gives the protein CASSLVGGEGDTQYF.

This chain links TRBV5-6 with TRBJ2-3; 11 positions agree with TRBD2. From germline, CDR1 is SGHDT and CDR2 YYEEEE. The V segment lost 0 bases and the J segment 2 bases; nucleotides outside the gene matches: 2. There are 16 residues in the CDR3. CDR3 protein: CASSLGLAGYTDTQYF. The CDR3 region has the DNA TGTGCCAGCAGCTTGGGACTAGCGGGATACACAGATACGCAGTATTTT. The variable domain in full, completed from reference TRBV5-6 and TRBJ2-3, reads DAGVTQSPTHLIKTRGQQVTLRCSPKSGHDTVSWYQQALGQGPQFIFQYYEEEERQRGNFPDRFSGHQFPNYSSELNVNALLLGDSALYLCASSLGLAGYTDTQYFGPGTRLTVL.

This chain uses TRBV19 with TRBJ1-2, with TRBD1 identical over 10 bases. Losses at the gene ends were 3 bases for V and 2 bases for J; bases not matched to a gene: 0. The CDR3 extends over 14 amino acids. From germline, CDR1 is LNHDA and CDR2 SQIVND (reference sequence). CDR3 DNA: TGTGCCAGTAGTATGGACAGGGGGAACTATGGCTACACCTTC. It is translated as CASSMDRGNYGYTF.

The chain employs TRBV4-3 and TRBJ2-7, with 8 bases aligning to TRBD1. CDR1 is LGHNA and CDR2 is YSLEER in the germline V gene. This CDR3 contains 16 residues. V shed 0 bases and J 4 bases; nucleotides not matched to a gene: 8. The CDR3 region is CASSQESGTGYYEQYF. Here the CDR3 DNA reads TGCGCCAGCAGCCAAGAATCCGGGACAGGCTATTACGAGCAGTACTTC.

The rearrangement links TRBV12-3 or TRBV12-4 to TRBJ2-7; D remains ambiguous. Trimming pared 6 bases from V and 4 bases from J, leaving 13 bases between. The CDR3 covers 13 residues. In DNA form, the CDR3 reads TGTGCCAGCAGCCTAATCCCGGTGTACGAGCAGTACTTC. Its protein product is CASSLIPVYEQYF.